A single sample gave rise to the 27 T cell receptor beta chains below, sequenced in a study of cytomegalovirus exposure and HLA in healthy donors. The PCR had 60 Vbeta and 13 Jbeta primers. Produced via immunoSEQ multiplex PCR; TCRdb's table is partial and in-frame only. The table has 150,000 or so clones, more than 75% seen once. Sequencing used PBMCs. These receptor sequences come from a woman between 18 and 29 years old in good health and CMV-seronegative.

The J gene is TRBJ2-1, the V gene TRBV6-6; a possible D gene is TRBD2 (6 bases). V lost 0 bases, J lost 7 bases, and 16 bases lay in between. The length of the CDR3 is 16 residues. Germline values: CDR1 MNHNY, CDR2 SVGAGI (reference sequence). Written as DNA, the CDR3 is TGTGCCAGCAGTTACTCGTGGGGGGAGGTTGCTAATGAGCAGTTCTTC. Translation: CASSYSWGEVANEQFF.

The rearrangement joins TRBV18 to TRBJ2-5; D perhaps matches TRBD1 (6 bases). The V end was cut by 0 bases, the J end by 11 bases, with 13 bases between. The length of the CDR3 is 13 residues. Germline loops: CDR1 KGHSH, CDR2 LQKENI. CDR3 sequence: CASSPPYREGQYF. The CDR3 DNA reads TGTGCCAGCTCACCACCGTACAGGGAAGGACAGTACTTC.

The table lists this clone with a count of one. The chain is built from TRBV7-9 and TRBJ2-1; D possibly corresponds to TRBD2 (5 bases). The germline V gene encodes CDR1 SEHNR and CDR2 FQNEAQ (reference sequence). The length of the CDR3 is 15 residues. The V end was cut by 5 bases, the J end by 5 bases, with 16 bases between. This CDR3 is CASSPLPGRDNEQFF. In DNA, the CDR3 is TGTGCCAGCAGCCCCTTGCCGGGAAGGGACAATGAGCAGTTCTTC.

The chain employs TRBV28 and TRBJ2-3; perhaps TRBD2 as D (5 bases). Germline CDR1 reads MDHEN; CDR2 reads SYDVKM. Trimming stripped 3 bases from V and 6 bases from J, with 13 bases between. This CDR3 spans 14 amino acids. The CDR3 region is CASSFSPGSDTQYF. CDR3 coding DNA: TGTGCCAGCAGTTTCTCCCCGGGATCGGATACGCAGTATTTT.

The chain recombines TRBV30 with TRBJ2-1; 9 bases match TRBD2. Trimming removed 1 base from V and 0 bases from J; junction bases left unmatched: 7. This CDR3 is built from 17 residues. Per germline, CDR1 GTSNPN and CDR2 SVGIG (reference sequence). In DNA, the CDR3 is TGTGCCTGGAGTGGGCTAGCGGGGACCTCCTCCTACAATGAGCAGTTCTTC. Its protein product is CAWSGLAGTSSYNEQFF.

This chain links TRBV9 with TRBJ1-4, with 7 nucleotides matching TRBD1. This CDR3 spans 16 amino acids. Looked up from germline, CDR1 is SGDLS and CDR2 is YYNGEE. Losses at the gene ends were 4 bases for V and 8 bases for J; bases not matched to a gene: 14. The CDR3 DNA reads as TGTGCCAGCAGCCAGGGGAGGCAGGGGGTTAACGAAAAACTGTTTTTT. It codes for CASSQGRQGVNEKLFF. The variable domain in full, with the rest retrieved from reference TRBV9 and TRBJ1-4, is DSGVTQTPKHLITATGQRVTLRCSPRSGDLSVYWYQQSLDQGLQFLIQYYNGEERAKGNILERFSAQQFPDLHSELNLSSLELGDSALYFCASSQGRQGVNEKLFFGSGTQLSVL.

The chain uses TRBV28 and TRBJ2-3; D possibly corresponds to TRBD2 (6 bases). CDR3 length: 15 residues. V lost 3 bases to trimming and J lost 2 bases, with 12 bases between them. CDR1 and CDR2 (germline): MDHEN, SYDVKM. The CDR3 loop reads CASSFASSATDTQYF. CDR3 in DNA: TGTGCCAGCAGTTTCGCTTCTAGCGCCACAGATACGCAGTATTTT.

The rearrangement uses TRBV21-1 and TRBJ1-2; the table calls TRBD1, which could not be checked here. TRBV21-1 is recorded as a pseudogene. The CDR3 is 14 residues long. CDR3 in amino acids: CASRDRGLGFGYTF. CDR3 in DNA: TGTGCCAGCAGGGACAGGGGGCTCGGGTTTGGCTACACCTTC.

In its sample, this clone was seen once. CDR3 region: CSVGRGSQEQYF. In DNA form, the CDR3 reads TGCAGCGTTGGCAGGGGATCCCAGGAGCAGTACTTC. V gene TRBV29-1 combines with J gene TRBJ2-7, with D possibly being TRBD1 (6 bases). There are 12 residues in the CDR3. Trimming took 4 bases from V and 7 from J, leaving 14 bases between them. Germline V gene sequence: CDR1 SQVTM, CDR2 ANQGSEA.

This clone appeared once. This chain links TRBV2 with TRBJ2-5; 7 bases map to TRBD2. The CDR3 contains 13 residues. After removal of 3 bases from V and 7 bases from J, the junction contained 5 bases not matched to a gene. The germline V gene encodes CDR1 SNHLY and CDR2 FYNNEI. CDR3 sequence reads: CASSDGRGSTQYF. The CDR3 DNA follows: TGTGCCAGCAGTGATGGGAGGGGTTCGACCCAGTACTTC.

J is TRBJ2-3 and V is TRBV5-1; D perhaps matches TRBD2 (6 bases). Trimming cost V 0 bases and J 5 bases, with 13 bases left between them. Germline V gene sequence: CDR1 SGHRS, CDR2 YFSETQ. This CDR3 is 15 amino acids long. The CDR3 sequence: CASSLAGDRGDTQYF. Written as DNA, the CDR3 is TGCGCCAGCAGCTTGGCGGGGGACCGTGGAGATACGCAGTATTTT. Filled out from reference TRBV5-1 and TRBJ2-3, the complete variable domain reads KAGVTQTPRYLIKTRGQQVTLSCSPISGHRSVSWYQQTPGQGLQFLFEYFSETQRNKGNFPGRFSGRQFSNSRSEMNVSTLELGDSALYLCASSLAGDRGDTQYFGPGTRLTVL.

The CDR3 coding sequence is TGTGCCACCAGCAGAGGCGAGGGCCTCTCTGGAAACACCATATATTTT. It codes for CATSRGEGLSGNTIYF. This chain connects TRBV15 to TRBJ1-3; no clear D. The CDR3 has 16 amino acids. The V gene's germline CDR1 is LNHNV and CDR2 YYDKDF (reference sequence). Trimming shortened V by 1 base and J by 0 bases, and 10 bases separated the two germline ends.

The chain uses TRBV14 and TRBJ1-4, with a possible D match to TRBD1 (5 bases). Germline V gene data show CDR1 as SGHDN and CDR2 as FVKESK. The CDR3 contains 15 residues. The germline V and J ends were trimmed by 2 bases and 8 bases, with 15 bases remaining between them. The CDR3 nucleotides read TGTGCCAGCAGCCAAAGACCAACCCAGGGAGAAAAACTGTTTTTT. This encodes CASSQRPTQGEKLFF. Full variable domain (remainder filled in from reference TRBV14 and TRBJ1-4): EAGVTQFPSHSVIEKGQTVTLRCDPISGHDNLYWYRRVMGKEIKFLLHFVKESKQDESGMPNNRFLAERTGGTYSTLKVQPAELEDSGVYFCASSQRPTQGEKLFFGSGTQLSVL.

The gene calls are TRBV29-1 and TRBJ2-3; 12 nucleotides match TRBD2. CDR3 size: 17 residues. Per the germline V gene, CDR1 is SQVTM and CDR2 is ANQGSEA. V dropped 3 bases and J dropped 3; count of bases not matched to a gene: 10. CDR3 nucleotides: TGCAGCGTTGAGAGGGTGCTAGCGGGAGGGGTTACAGATACGCAGTATTTT. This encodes CSVERVLAGGVTDTQYF.

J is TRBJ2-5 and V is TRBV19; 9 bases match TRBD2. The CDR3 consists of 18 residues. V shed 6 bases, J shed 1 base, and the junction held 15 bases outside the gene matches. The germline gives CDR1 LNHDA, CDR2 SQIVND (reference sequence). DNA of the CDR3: TGTGCCAGTAGCCCCACGGGCGGGAGGGTCCTTATCCAAGAGACCCAGTACTTC. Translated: CASSPTGGRVLIQETQYF.

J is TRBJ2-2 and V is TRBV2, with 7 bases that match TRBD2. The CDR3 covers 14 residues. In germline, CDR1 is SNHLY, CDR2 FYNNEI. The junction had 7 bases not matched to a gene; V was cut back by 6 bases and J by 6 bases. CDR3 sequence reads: CASRDGLGAGELFF. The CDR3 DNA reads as TGTGCCAGCAGGGACGGACTAGGGGCCGGGGAGCTGTTTTTT. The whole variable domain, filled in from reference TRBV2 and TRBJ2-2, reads EPEVTQTPSHQVTQMGQEVILRCVPISNHLYFYWYRQILGQKVEFLVSFYNNEISEKSEIFDDQFSVERPDGSNFTLKIRSTKLEDSAMYFCASRDGLGAGELFFGEGSRLTVL.

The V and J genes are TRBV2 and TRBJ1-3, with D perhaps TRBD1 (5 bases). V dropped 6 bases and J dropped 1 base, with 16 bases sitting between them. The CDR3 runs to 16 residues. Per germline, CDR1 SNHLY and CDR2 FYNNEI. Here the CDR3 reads CASRGATVLSGNTIYF. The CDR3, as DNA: TGTGCCAGCAGAGGGGCGACAGTTTTGTCTGGAAACACCATATATTTT.

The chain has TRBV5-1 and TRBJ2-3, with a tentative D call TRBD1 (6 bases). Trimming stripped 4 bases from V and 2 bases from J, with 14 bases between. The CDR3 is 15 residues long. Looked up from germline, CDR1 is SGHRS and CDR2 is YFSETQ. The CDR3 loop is CASSLNQGTTDTQYF. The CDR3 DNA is TGCGCCAGCAGCCTGAACCAGGGGACCACAGATACGCAGTATTTT.

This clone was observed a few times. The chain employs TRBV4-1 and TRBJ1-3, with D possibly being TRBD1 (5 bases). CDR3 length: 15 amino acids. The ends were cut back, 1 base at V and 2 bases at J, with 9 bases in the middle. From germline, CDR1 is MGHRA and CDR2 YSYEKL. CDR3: CASSQGKGAGNTIYF. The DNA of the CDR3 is TGCGCCAGCAGCCAAGGGAAAGGGGCTGGAAACACCATATATTTT.

CDR3 in DNA: TGTGCCAGCAGTTACCCGCTGGACAGGGGTTCCTACGAGCAGTACTTC. Protein: CASSYPLDRGSYEQYF. The genes are TRBV28 and TRBJ2-7; 9 nucleotides match TRBD1. V shed 4 bases, J shed 1 base, and the junction held 8 bases outside the gene matches. This CDR3 has 16 residues. Germline V gene sequence: CDR1 MDHEN, CDR2 SYDVKM.

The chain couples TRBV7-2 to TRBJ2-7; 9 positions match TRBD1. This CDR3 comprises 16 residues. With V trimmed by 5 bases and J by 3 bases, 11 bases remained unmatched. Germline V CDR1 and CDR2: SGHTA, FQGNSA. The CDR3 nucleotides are TGTGCCAGCAGCCCCGCCGGGACAGGGACCTTCTACGAGCAGTACTTC. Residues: CASSPAGTGTFYEQYF.

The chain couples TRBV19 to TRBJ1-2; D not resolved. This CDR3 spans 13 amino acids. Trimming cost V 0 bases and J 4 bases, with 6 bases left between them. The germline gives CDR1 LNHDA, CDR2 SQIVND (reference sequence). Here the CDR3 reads CASSIDRVYGYTF. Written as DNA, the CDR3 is TGTGCCAGTAGTATAGATCGAGTCTATGGCTACACCTTC.

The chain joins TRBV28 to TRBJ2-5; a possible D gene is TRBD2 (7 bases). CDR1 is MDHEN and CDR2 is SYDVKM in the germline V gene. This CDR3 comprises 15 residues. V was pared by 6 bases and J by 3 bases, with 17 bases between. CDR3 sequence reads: CASRPRGAAKETQYF. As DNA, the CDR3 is TGTGCCAGCAGACCCCGGGGGGCAGCCAAAGAGACCCAGTACTTC. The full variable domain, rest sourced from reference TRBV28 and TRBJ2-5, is DVKVTQSSRYLVKRTGEKVFLECVQDMDHENMFWYRQDPGLGLRLIYFSYDVKMKEKGDIPEGYSVSREKKERFSLILESASTNQTSMYLCASRPRGAAKETQYFGPGTRLLVL.

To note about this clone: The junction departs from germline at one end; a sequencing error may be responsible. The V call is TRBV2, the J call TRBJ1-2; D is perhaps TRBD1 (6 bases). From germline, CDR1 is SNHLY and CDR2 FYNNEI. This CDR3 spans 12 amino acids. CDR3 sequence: CASRGAGRTLPF. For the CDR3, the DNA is TGTGCCAGCAGGGGGGCAGGGCGCACGCTACCCTTC.

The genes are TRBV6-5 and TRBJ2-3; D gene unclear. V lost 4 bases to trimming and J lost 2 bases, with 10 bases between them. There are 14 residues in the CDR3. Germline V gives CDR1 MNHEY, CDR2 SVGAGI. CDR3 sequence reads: CASSSTANTDTQYF. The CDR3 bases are TGTGCCAGCAGTTCTACAGCAAACACAGATACGCAGTATTTT.

The CDR3 spells CASTRDRGTDTQYF. Written as DNA, the CDR3 is TGTGCCAGCACCCGGGACAGGGGAACCGATACGCAGTATTTT. This chain connects TRBV6-5 to TRBJ2-3; TRBD1 aligns across 10 bases. This CDR3 is 14 amino acids long. The germline V gene has CDR1 MNHEY and CDR2 SVGAGI. Germline trimming cut 7 bases from V and 6 bases from J; bases unmatched to any gene: 7.

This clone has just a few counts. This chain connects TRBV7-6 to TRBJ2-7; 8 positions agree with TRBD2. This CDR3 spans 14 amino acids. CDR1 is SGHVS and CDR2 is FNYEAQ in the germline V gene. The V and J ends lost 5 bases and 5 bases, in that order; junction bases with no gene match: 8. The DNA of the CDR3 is TGTGCCAGCAGCGAAGGGCGGGAGGCCGACGAGCAGTACTTC. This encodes CASSEGREADEQYF. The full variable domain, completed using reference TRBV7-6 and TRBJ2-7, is GAGVSQSPRYKVTKRGQDVALRCDPISGHVSLYWYRQALGQGPEFLTYFNYEAQQDKSGLPNDRFSAERPEGSISTLTIQRTEQRDSAMYRCASSEGREADEQYFGPGTRLTVT.